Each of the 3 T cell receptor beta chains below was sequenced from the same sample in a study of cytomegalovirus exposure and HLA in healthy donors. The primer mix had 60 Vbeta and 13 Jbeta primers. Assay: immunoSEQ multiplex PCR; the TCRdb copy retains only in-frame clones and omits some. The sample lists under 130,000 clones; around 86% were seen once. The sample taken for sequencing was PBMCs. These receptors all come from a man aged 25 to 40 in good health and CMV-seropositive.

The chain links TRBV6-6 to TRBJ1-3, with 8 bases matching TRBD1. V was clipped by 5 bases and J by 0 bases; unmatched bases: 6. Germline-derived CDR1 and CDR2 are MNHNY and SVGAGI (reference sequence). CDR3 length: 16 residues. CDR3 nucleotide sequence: TGTGCCAGCAGTCGCCTTGGACAGGGCTCTGGAAACACCATATATTTT. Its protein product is CASSRLGQGSGNTIYF.

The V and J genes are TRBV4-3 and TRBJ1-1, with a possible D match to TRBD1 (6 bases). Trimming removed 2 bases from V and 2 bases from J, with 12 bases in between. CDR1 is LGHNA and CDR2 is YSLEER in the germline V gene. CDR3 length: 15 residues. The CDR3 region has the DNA TGCGCCAGCAGCCAAAACAGGGCGAGAAACACTGAAGCTTTCTTT. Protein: CASSQNRARNTEAFF.

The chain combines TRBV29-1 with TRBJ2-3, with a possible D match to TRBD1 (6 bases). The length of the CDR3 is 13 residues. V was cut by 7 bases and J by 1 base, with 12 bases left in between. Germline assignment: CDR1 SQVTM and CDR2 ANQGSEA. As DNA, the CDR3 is TGCAGCGCCGAGGGGGACCGCACAGATACGCAGTATTTT. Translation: CSAEGDRTDTQYF.